The clone carrying this T cell receptor beta chain was detected only once. As yet, its antigen is unknown. These data are taken from a study of CD8 T cells in ankylosing spondylitis. General study points: Eight or nine highly homologous variants made up a TCR beta motif that seemed to typify ankylosing spondylitis blood. Previous work reported some of these motif variants in the synovial fluid and blood of reactive arthritis. Clones linked with disease were CD8+ and fairly uncommon in the peripheral blood. According to the report, clones linked to the disease were significantly enriched in matched synovial fluid samples taken from ankylosing spondylitis patients.

Each TCR beta library was made by quantitative 5'-RACE that incorporated molecular barcodes. TCRdb called the 5' RACE reads again in MiXCR, with one record for every CDR3 protein. This sample has 200,000 to 250,000 distinct CDR3 sequences, with around 17% found just once. V trimming: 2 bases; J trimming: 4 bases; junction bases outside the gene matches: 7. The CDR3 sequence is 16 residues long. CDR1 is SEHNR, CDR2 FQNEAQ, per germline (reference sequence). The clonotype was recovered from a male donor with ankylosing spondylitis. This chain uses TRBV7-9 with TRBJ2-7; 11 bases agree with TRBD2. The sample consisted of blood, either unsorted or a sorted T cell fraction (not recorded which). CDR3 DNA: TGTGCCAGCAGCTTACTGACTAGCGGGGTCAGGTACGAGCAGTACTTC. It encodes CASSLLTSGVRYEQYF.